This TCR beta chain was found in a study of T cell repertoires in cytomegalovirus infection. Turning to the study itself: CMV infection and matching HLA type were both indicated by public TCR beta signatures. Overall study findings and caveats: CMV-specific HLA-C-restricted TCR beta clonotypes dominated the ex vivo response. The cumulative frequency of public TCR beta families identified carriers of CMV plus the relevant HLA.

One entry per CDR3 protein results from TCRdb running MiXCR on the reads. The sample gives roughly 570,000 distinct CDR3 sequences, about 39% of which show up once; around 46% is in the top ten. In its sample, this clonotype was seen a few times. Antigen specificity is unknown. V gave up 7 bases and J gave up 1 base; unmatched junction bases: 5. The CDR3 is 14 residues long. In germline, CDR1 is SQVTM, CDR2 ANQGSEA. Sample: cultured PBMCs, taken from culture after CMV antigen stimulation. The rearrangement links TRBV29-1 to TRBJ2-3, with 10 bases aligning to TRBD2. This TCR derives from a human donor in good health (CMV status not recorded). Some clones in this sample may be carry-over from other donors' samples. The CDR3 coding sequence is TGCAGCGCTTTAGCGGGAGGAGGCACAGATACGCAGTATTTT. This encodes CSALAGGGTDTQYF.